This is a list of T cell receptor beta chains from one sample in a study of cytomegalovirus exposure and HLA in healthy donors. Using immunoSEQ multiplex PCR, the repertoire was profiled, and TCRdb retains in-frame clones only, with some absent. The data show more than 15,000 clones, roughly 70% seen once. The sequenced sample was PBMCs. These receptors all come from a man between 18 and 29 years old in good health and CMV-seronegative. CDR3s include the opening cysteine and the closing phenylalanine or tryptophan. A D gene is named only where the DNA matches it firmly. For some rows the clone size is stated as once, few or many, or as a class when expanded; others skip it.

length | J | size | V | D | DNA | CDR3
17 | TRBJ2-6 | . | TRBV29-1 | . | TGCAGCGCCCTGTCTAGGGAGAAGGAGAGTGGGGCCAACGTCCTGACTTTC | CSALSREKESGANVLTF
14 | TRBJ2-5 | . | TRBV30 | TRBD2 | TGTGCCTGGAGTGGTCTAGCGGTCGTAAAGACCCAGTACTTC | CAWSGLAVVKTQYF
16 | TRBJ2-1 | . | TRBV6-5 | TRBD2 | TGTGCCAGCAGTTCGAATTTTGGACTAGCGGGAGATGAGCAGTTCTTC | CASSSNFGLAGDEQFF
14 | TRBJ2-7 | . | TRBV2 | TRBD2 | TGTGCCAGCAGTGTTAGCGGGAGCTCCTACGAGCAGTACTTC | CASSVSGSSYEQYF
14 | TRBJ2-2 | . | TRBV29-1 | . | TGCAGCGTTGCGACAGTCGCGAACACCGGGGAGCTGTTTTTT | CSVATVANTGELFF
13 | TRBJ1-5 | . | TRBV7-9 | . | TGTGCCAGCAGCTTAACGGTCAATCAGCCCCAGCATTTT | CASSLTVNQPQHF
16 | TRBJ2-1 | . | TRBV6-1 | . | TGTGCCAGCAGTGAACTTGGGGGACTCCGTTTTACTGAGCAGTTCTTC | CASSELGGLRFTEQFF
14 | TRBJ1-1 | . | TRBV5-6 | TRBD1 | TGTGCCAGCAGCTTGGAGGGGGCGGACACTGAAGCTTTCTTT | CASSLEGADTEAFF
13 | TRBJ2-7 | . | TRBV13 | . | TGTGCCAGCAGCTTAGCTAGGGGCCACGAGCAGTACTTC | CASSLARGHEQYF
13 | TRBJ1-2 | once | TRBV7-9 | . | TGTGCCAGCAGCCAGTTTTCAAACTATGGCTACACCTTC | CASSQFSNYGYTF
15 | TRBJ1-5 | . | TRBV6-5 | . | TGTGCCAGCAGTTACGGGTTGGGACTCGGTCAGCCCCAGCATTTT | CASSYGLGLGQPQHF
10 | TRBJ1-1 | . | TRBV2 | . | TGTGCCCTTAGCACAGGTTTAGCTTTCTTT | CALSTGLAFF
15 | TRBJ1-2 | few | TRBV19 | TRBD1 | TGTGCCAGTAGTTTCGGGACAGCTACTAACTATGGCTACACCTTC | CASSFGTATNYGYTF
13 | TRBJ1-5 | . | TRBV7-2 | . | TGTGCCAGCAGCTACGTCGACTTTGGGCCCCAGCATTTT | CASSYVDFGPQHF
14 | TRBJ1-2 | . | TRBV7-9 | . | TGTGCCAGCAGCTTTTACAGGGAGAACTATGGCTACACCTTC | CASSFYRENYGYTF
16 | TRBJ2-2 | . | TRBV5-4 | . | TGTGCCAGCTATTCCCAGCGAACGACGAACACCGGGGAGCTGTTTTTT | CASYSQRTTNTGELFF
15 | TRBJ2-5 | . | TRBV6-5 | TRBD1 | TGTGCCAGCAGTTACGGGACAGGGTCGCGGGAGACCCAGTACTTC | CASSYGTGSRETQYF
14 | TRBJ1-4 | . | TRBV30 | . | TGTGCCTGGAGTGTAGACAGCGGGTATGAAAAACTGTTTTTT | CAWSVDSGYEKLFF
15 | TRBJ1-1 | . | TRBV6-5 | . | TGTGCCAGCAGCCCGACGGTGATGAGGGACACTGAAGCTTTCTTT | CASSPTVMRDTEAFF
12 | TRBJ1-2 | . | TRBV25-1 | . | TGTGCCAGCAATGAGGGCAGTCGGACTCTCTCCTTC | CASNEGSRTLSF
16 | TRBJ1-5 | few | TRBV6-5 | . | TGTGCCAGCAGTTCCCTACAGGGCCGGGGATATCAGCCCCAGCATTTT | CASSSLQGRGYQPQHF
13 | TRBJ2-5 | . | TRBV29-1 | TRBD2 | TGCAGCGCTAGCGGGGAAACACAAGAGACCCAGTACTTC | CSASGETQETQYF
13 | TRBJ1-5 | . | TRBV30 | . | TGTGCCTGGAGTCCTGCGGGAGGTCAGCCCCAGCATTTT | CAWSPAGGQPQHF
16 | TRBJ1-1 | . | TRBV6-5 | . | TGTGCCAGCAGTTACCTGGACGCCTCCGGGGACACTGAAGCTTTCTTT | CASSYLDASGDTEAFF
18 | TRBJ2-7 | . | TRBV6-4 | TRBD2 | TGTGCCAGCAGCCACTGCGCCCCTAGCGGGGGACCCTCCTACGAGCAGTACTTC | CASSHCAPSGGPSYEQYF
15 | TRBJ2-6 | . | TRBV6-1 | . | TGTGCCAGCAGTGAAGATATCTCTGGGGCCAACGTCCTGACTTTC | CASSEDISGANVLTF
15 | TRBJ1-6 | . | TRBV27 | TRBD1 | TGTGCCAGCAGTTTAGGGCGGGACAGGGGTAACACCCTCCACTTT | CASSLGRDRGNTLHF
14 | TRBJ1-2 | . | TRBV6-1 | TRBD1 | TGTGCCAGCGGCCTCACAGGGGCCTCCCCTGGCTACACCTTC | CASGLTGASPGYTF
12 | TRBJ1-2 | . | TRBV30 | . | TGTGCCTGGACCGGAGGAGGGGCCCGCTACACCTTC | CAWTGGGARYTF
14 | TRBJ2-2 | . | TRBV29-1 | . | TGCAGCGCTGGACATATCAAAAGCGCCGGGGAGCTGTTTTTT | CSAGHIKSAGELFF
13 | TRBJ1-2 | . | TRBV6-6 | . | TGTGCCAGCAGTTTACAGATACTCTATGGCTACACCTTC | CASSLQILYGYTF
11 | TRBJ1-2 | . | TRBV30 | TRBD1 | TGTGCCTGGAGAGACAGGGGGCGCGGCACCTTC | CAWRDRGRGTF
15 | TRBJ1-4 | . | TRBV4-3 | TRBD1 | TGCGCCAGCAGCCAAGGGACAGGGGTTACCGAAAAACTGTTTTTT | CASSQGTGVTEKLFF
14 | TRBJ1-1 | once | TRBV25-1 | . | TGTGCCAGCAGACGAGACAGTAAAAACACTGAAGCTTTCTTT | CASRRDSKNTEAFF
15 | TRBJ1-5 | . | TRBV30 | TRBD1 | TGTGCCTGGAAGCCGAGTGACAGGGAGACTCAGCCCCAGCATTTT | CAWKPSDRETQPQHF
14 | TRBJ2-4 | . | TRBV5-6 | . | TGTGCCAGCAGCTTGGGGGAGAGGAAAAACATTCAGTACTTC | CASSLGERKNIQYF
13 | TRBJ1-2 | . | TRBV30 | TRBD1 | TGTGCCTGGAGATCACAGGGGGCAGGTGGCTACACCTTC | CAWRSQGAGGYTF
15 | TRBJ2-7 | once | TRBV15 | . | TGTGCCACCAGCAGACAATCAGGAGGTGTGAACGAGCAGTACTTC | CATSRQSGGVNEQYF
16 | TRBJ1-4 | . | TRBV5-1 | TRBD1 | TGCGCCAGCAGCCGGAACAGGGGGCGAGCAGATGAAAAACTGTTTTTT | CASSRNRGRADEKLFF
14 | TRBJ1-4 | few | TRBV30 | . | TGTGCCTGGAGTGTCCGAGACAGAAATGAAAAACTGTTTTTT | CAWSVRDRNEKLFF
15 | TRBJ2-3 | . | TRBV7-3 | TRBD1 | TGTGCCAGCAGCTTAGAGAGGGGGCGGACAGATACGCAGTATTTT | CASSLERGRTDTQYF
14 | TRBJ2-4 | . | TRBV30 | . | TGTGCCTGGAGCCCCACTAGTTCCGGGAACATTCAGTACTTC | CAWSPTSSGNIQYF
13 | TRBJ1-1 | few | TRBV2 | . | TGTGCCAGCAGTCAGTACATGAACACTGAAGCTTTCTTT | CASSQYMNTEAFF
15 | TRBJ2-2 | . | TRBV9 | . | TGTGCCAGCAGGTTGGGCGTCTCGCCGACCGGGGAGCTGTTTTTT | CASRLGVSPTGELFF